This T cell receptor (beta chain) was obtained from a study of response to subunit inactivated influenza vaccine. The study's findings and limits: A suggestion made by the authors is that each seasonal influenza vaccination recruits few new T cells.

This clonotype occurred a few times. What it recognizes is unknown. Germline V gives CDR1 SEHNR, CDR2 FQNEAQ (reference sequence). CDR3 length: 11 residues. The germline V and J ends were trimmed by 8 bases and 7 bases, with 8 bases remaining between them. TCRdb re-called the RT-PCR reads through MiXCR, storing one row per CDR3 protein. This sample carries fewer than 700,000 distinct CDR3 sequences, over 10% of them seen once, and the ten largest clones take less than 15%. Sequencing was performed on PBMCs from blood, taken 35 to 45 days after vaccination. The chain has TRBV7-9 and TRBJ2-2; D is unclear. The origin of this receptor is a man aged 50-60 years who received an inactivated influenza vaccine. The CDR3: CASLVLGELFF. The DNA of the CDR3 is TGTGCCAGCTTAGTCCTCGGGGAGCTGTTTTTT.